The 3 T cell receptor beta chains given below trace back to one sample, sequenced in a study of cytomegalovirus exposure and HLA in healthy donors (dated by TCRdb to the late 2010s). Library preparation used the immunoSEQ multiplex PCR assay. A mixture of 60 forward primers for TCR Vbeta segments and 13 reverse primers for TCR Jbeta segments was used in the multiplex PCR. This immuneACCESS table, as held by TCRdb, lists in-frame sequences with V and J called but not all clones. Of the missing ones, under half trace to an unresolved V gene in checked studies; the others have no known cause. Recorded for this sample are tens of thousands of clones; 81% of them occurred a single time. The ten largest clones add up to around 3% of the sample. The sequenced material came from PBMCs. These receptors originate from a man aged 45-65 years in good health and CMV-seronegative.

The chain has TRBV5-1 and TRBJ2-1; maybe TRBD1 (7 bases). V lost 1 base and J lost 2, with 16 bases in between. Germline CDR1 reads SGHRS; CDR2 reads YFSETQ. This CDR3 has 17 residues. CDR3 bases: TGCGCCAGCAGCTTGATAAGGCGGGACAGCCCCTACAATGAGCAGTTCTTC. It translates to CASSLIRRDSPYNEQFF.

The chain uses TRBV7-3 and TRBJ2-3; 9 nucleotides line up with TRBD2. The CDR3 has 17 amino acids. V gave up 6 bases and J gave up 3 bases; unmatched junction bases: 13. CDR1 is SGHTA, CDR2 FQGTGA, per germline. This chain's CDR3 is CASSFSRPGLATDTQYF. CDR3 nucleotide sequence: TGTGCCAGCAGTTTTTCCCGCCCGGGACTAGCAACAGATACGCAGTATTTT.

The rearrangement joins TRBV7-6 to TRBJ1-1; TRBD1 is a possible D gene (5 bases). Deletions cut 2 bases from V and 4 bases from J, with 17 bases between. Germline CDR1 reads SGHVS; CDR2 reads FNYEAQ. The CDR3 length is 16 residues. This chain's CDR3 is CASSLWAGGRATEAFF. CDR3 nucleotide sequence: TGTGCCAGCAGCTTATGGGCGGGGGGAAGGGCCACTGAAGCTTTCTTT.